The 15 T cell receptor beta chains given below trace back to one sample, sequenced in a study of long-term antiretroviral therapy in people with HIV (dated 2022 in TCRdb). Sequencing of the TRB variable region was done with the immunoSEQ hsTCRB v3.0 assay at survey level resolution. In TCRdb, the immuneACCESS table is reduced to in-frame sequences with V and J assigned. These tables do not hold every clone; where another copy was compared, an unresolved V gene accounts for under half, and the others remain unexplained. This sample lists 25,000 to 30,000 clones; about 86% were detected once. Around 5% of the sample rests with the top ten. Specimen: unsorted PBMCs, collected 2.7 years after starting antiretroviral therapy. The receptor set was obtained from a man aged 35 to 55 with HIV.

The CDR3 region has the DNA TGTGCCAGTAGTCGCGGAGGGGGGGCCTATAGCAATCAGCCCCAGCATTTT. Translation gives CASSRGGGAYSNQPQHF. The genes are TRBV19 and TRBJ1-5, with D possibly matching TRBD1 (6 bases). Trimming left V 5 bases short and J 0 bases short, with 17 bases between. The V gene's germline CDR1 is LNHDA and CDR2 SQIVND (reference sequence). This CDR3 has 17 amino acids.

The rearrangement joins TRBV10-3 to TRBJ2-3; D call uncertain. The CDR3 runs to 13 residues. The germline gives CDR1 ENHRY, CDR2 SYGVKD. V lost 8 bases to trimming and J lost 0 bases, with 9 bases between them. The CDR3: CAIGALSTDTQYF. DNA of the CDR3: TGTGCCATCGGCGCGTTGAGCACAGATACGCAGTATTTT.

The chain has TRBV4-1 and TRBJ2-1; TRBD1 agrees at 8 bases. Germline V lookup: CDR1 MGHRA, CDR2 YSYEKL. The CDR3 has 11 residues. The ends lost 4 bases at V and 12 bases at J; junction bases unmatched: 2. The CDR3 DNA is TGCGCCAGCAGCCCAGGGGGCTTGCAGTTCTTC. It specifies CASSPGGLQFF.

The chain uses TRBV28 and TRBJ1-2, with D tentatively TRBD1 (5 bases). Trimming cost V 9 bases and J 5 bases, with 19 bases left between them. There are 14 residues in the CDR3. From germline, CDR1 is MDHEN and CDR2 SYDVKM. CDR3 sequence: CASRTRGKIYGYTF. The CDR3 nucleotides are TGTGCCAGTCGAACTCGGGGGAAGATATATGGCTACACCTTC.

The chain is built from TRBV7-8 and TRBJ2-3; unclear D gene. Trimming pared 2 bases from V and 0 bases from J, leaving 6 bases between. The germline CDR1 and CDR2 sequences are SGHVS and FQNEAQ. CDR3 size: 14 residues. CDR3 residues: CASSLTRSTDTQYF. The CDR3 DNA reads as TGTGCCAGCAGCTTAACTCGCAGCACAGATACGCAGTATTTT.

The V call is TRBV10-3, the J call TRBJ2-1; 7 nucleotides align to TRBD2. There are 12 residues in the CDR3. CDR1 is ENHRY and CDR2 is SYGVKD in the germline V gene. With 11 bases clipped from V and 2 bases from J, the junction kept 3 bases outside the gene matches. The chain's CDR3 is CAVGLPYNEQFF. The DNA for the CDR3 is TGTGCCGTGGGACTACCCTACAATGAGCAGTTCTTC.

This clone appeared a few times. The chain couples TRBV6-6 to TRBJ2-6; D is unresolved. V was pared by 5 bases and J by 5 bases, with 13 bases between. In germline, CDR1 is MNHNY, CDR2 SVGAGI (reference sequence). There are 15 residues in the CDR3. The CDR3 DNA follows: TGTGCCAGCAGTAAGGAACAAAGTCGGGCCAACGTCCTGACTTTC. Protein: CASSKEQSRANVLTF.

The chain combines TRBV7-9 with TRBJ2-7; D might be TRBD1 (6 bases). V lost 7 bases and J lost 7, with 23 bases in between. Germline CDR1 and CDR2: SEHNR and FQNEAQ (reference sequence). The CDR3 sequence is 15 residues long. This CDR3 is CASTSWDTPIGEQYF. The CDR3 nucleotides are TGTGCCAGCACCTCTTGGGACACACCCATCGGGGAGCAGTACTTC.

Details on this clone: Other DNA sequences of this sample code for an identical CDR3. The rearrangement uses TRBV11-2 and TRBJ1-5; no clear D gene. CDR1 and CDR2 from the germline V gene are SGHAT and FQNNGV. This CDR3 has 13 residues. The V and J ends lost 0 bases and 4 bases respectively, with 4 bases between them. The CDR3 DNA is TGTGCCAGCAGCTTAGAAAGGAATCAGCCCCAGCATTTT. Its protein product is CASSLERNQPQHF.

The rearrangement uses TRBV5-1 and TRBJ2-1; no reliable D call. Germline V CDR1 and CDR2: SGHRS, YFSETQ. V was cut by 0 bases and J by 12 bases, with 13 bases left in between. CDR3 length equals 13 residues. In DNA form, the CDR3 reads TGCGCCAGCAGCTTGGCCAGAGGTGCTCGGCAGTTCTTC. Its protein is CASSLARGARQFF.

The chain is built from TRBV7-8 and TRBJ2-2; TRBD1 matches at 7 bases. Germline V gives CDR1 SGHVS, CDR2 FQNEAQ. The V segment lost 7 bases and the J segment 5 bases; nucleotides outside the gene matches: 10. The CDR3 covers 15 residues. The CDR3 loop is CASKTDRATTGELFF. The CDR3 DNA reads as TGTGCCAGCAAAACAGACAGGGCCACAACCGGGGAGCTGTTTTTT.

This chain connects TRBV30 to TRBJ2-3, with D possibly TRBD1 on 5 matching bases. CDR3 length: 17 amino acids. V was clipped by 2 bases and J by 5 bases, with 23 bases between them. Germline V gene data show CDR1 as GTSNPN and CDR2 as SVGIG (reference sequence). This CDR3 reads CAWSLYRAPSRVDTQYF. The CDR3 DNA sequence: TGTGCCTGGAGTCTCTACCGGGCCCCCAGCAGGGTAGATACGCAGTATTTT.

This rearrangement joins TRBV28 to TRBJ1-1; D gene uncertain. The CDR3 extends over 13 amino acids. Trimming took 7 bases from V and 4 from J, leaving 13 bases between them. The germline V gene has CDR1 MDHEN and CDR2 SYDVKM. This CDR3 is CASTYGITTEAFF. The CDR3 coding sequence is TGTGCCAGCACCTATGGGATTACCACTGAAGCTTTCTTT.

The gene calls are TRBV27 and TRBJ1-1, with D unclear. CDR1 is MNHEY, CDR2 SMNVEV, per germline (reference sequence). Deletions cut 4 bases from V and 7 bases from J, with 13 bases between. CDR3 size: 13 residues. CDR3 in amino acids: CASSSLPVGEAFF. In DNA, the CDR3 is TGTGCCAGCAGTTCCCTCCCGGTAGGTGAAGCTTTCTTT.

A few counts support this clone. The chain uses TRBV15 and TRBJ2-7; D is uncertain. V lost 6 bases and J 0 bases, leaving 9 bases between the germline ends. This CDR3 has 13 residues. Per the germline V gene, CDR1 is LNHNV and CDR2 is YYDKDF (reference sequence). The CDR3 region is CATSDRSSYEQYF. As DNA, the CDR3 is TGTGCCACCAGTGACCGGTCCTCCTACGAGCAGTACTTC.